The rows below give T cell receptor beta chains drawn from one sample of a study of cytomegalovirus exposure and HLA in healthy donors. Sequencing was performed with immunoSEQ multiplex PCR; in TCRdb, only in-frame clones are kept and a portion is missing. The sample includes about 140,000 clones. Sequences were obtained from PBMCs. The source is a woman under 30 in good health and CMV-seronegative. The CDR3 runs from the conserved cysteine through the conserved F or W. A D gene is named only where the DNA matches it firmly.

NA	TRBV7-9	19	TRBJ2-1	CASSLGGRGRPLSYNEQFF	TGTGCCAGCAGCTTAGGGGGAAGGGGTCGGCCACTCTCCTACAATGAGCAGTTCTTC
TRBD2	TRBV13	16	TRBJ2-2	CASSSGLAGGAAELFF	TGTGCCAGCAGCTCGGGACTAGCGGGAGGTGCCGCGGAGCTGTTTTTT
TRBD1	TRBV5-6	16	TRBJ2-7	CASSSGTGQGFVEQYF	TGTGCCAGCAGCTCTGGAACGGGACAGGGTTTTGTCGAGCAGTACTTC
NA	TRBV7-8	14	TRBJ2-1	CASSLHLEGNEQFF	TGTGCCAGCAGCTTACACCTAGAGGGCAATGAGCAGTTCTTC
NA	TRBV4-2	13	TRBJ1-1	CASSQEGGTEAFF	TGTGCCAGCAGCCAAGAAGGGGGCACTGAAGCTTTCTTT
NA	TRBV4-1	16	TRBJ1-2	CASSPAPTRLPYGYTF	TGCGCCAGCAGCCCAGCGCCTACAAGATTACCTTATGGCTACACCTTC
NA	TRBV29-1	11	TRBJ2-1	CSVRGSGEQFF	TGCAGCGTTCGGGGGTCCGGTGAGCAGTTCTTC
NA	TRBV10-3	12	TRBJ2-2	CAIRNRAGELFF	TGTGCCATCAGGAACAGAGCCGGGGAGCTGTTTTTT
TRBD1	TRBV19	19	TRBJ1-4	CASSSIHGTDISTNEKLFF	TGTGCCAGTAGCAGCATCCACGGGACAGATATTTCAACTAATGAAAAACTGTTTTTT
NA	TRBV6-6	15	TRBJ1-5	CASSSFQVGSQPQHF	TGTGCCAGCAGTTCCTTCCAGGTTGGCAGCCAGCCCCAGCATTTT
NA	TRBV11-2	13	TRBJ1-2	CASSFGQSWGYTF	TGTGCCAGCAGCTTTGGACAGTCTTGGGGCTACACCTTC
TRBD2	TRBV7-8	15	TRBJ2-2	CASSFGGRDTGELFF	TGTGCCAGCAGCTTCGGCGGGAGGGACACCGGGGAGCTGTTTTTT
NA	TRBV4-3	15	TRBJ2-1	CASSQGALEGDEQFF	TGCGCCAGCAGCCAAGGTGCCCTAGAGGGCGATGAGCAGTTCTTC
NA	TRBV18	15	TRBJ2-2	CASSPMDSKTGELFF	TGTGCCAGCTCACCGATGGACAGCAAAACCGGGGAGCTGTTTTTT
NA	TRBV7-2	15	TRBJ1-2	CASSPNWGPNYGYTF	TGTGCCAGCAGCCCCAACTGGGGGCCTAACTATGGCTACACCTTC
TRBD1	TRBV19	15	TRBJ1-3	CASRRQGGSGNTIYF	TGTGCCAGTAGACGACAGGGCGGCTCGGGGAACACCATATATTTT
TRBD1	TRBV29-1	12	TRBJ1-2	CSGGTDFYGYTF	TGCAGCGGTGGGACAGATTTCTATGGCTACACCTTC
NA	TRBV7-9	12	TRBJ2-7	CASSLMENEQYF	TGTGCCAGCAGCTTAATGGAGAACGAGCAGTACTTC
TRBD1	TRBV6-1	18	TRBJ2-6	CASSVRGPSPTGANVLTF	TGTGCCAGCAGTGTCAGGGGGCCCTCACCCACTGGGGCCAACGTCCTGACTTTC
TRBD1	TRBV9	15	TRBJ1-5	CASSVGQSFFQPQHF	TGTGCCAGCAGCGTGGGACAGTCGTTTTTCCAGCCCCAGCATTTT
NA	TRBV13	16	TRBJ1-1	CASSVGLRTRGTEAFF	TGTGCCAGCAGCGTTGGGCTTCGGACCAGGGGCACTGAAGCTTTCTTT
TRBD1	TRBV6-5	13	TRBJ1-5	CASSFRGLQPQHF	TGTGCCAGCAGTTTCAGGGGGCTACAGCCCCAGCATTTT
TRBD2	TRBV10-3	16	TRBJ2-1	CATRIEAGGPNNEQFF	TGTGCCACCAGGATAGAAGCGGGAGGGCCTAACAATGAGCAGTTCTTC
NA	TRBV27	15	TRBJ1-5	CASSAYRASNQPQHF	TGTGCCAGCAGTGCCTACAGGGCTAGCAATCAGCCCCAGCATTTT
TRBD1	TRBV5-1	16	TRBJ2-7	CASSPSPGQGFYEQYF	TGCGCCAGCAGCCCGTCCCCGGGACAGGGCTTCTACGAGCAGTACTTC
NA	TRBV7-9	16	TRBJ1-1	CASSSPTTALNTEAFF	TGTGCCAGCAGCTCGCCCACGACAGCTCTGAACACTGAAGCTTTCTTT
NA	TRBV5-1	16	TRBJ2-1	CASSLLSLLPDNEQFF	TGCGCCAGCAGCTTATTATCATTGCTTCCAGACAATGAGCAGTTCTTC
NA	TRBV21-1	15	TRBJ1-4	CASSGEGATNEKLFF	TGTGCCAGCAGTGGGGAGGGTGCAACTAATGAAAAACTGTTTTTT
TRBD1	TRBV11-2	17	TRBJ1-4	CVSSPRQGYPTNEKLFF	TGTGTCAGCAGCCCCAGACAGGGTTATCCAACTAATGAAAAACTGTTTTTT
TRBD2	TRBV4-1	20	TRBJ2-2	CASSQDPGTSGRVYTGELFF	TGCGCCAGCAGCCAAGACCCCGGGACTAGCGGGAGGGTTTACACCGGGGAGCTGTTTTTT
NA	TRBV7-9	14	TRBJ2-2	CASSFRAGTGELFF	TGTGCCAGCAGCTTTAGGGCAGGGACCGGGGAGCTGTTTTTT
NA	TRBV6-5	14	TRBJ2-1	CASSYSNGYNEQFF	TGTGCCAGCAGTTACTCGAACGGCTACAATGAGCAGTTCTTC
TRBD2	TRBV9	16	TRBJ2-1	CASSAGLAGVSNEQFF	TGTGCCAGCAGCGCCGGACTAGCGGGAGTTTCCAATGAGCAGTTCTTC
TRBD1	TRBV9	13	TRBJ1-1	CASSAQGGTEAFF	TGTGCCAGCAGCGCTCAGGGGGGCACTGAAGCTTTCTTT
TRBD2	TRBV2	15	TRBJ2-3	CASSEGLADTDTQYF	TGTGCCAGCAGTGAAGGCCTAGCGGACACAGATACGCAGTATTTT
TRBD2	TRBV6-5	14	TRBJ2-1	CASRLAGFYNEQFF	TGTGCCAGCCGGCTAGCGGGATTTTACAATGAGCAGTTCTTC
TRBD1	TRBV7-3	15	TRBJ2-2	CASRPGTGRSGELFF	TGTGCCAGCAGACCCGGGACAGGGAGATCCGGGGAGCTGTTTTTT
NA	TRBV10-3	17	TRBJ2-2	CAISESGDASNTGELFF	TGTGCCATCAGTGAGTCGGGCGATGCTTCGAACACCGGGGAGCTGTTTTTT
NA	TRBV7-9	18	TRBJ2-3	CASSPSSGVVGSTDTQYF	TGTGCCAGCAGCCCCTCGTCGGGGGTCGTAGGTAGCACAGATACGCAGTATTTT
TRBD1	TRBV7-3	13	TRBJ1-2	CASSSVPRGQGTF	TGTGCCAGCAGCTCGGTTCCGCGCGGACAGGGGACCTTC
NA	TRBV5-1	12	TRBJ2-2	CASSSSGGELFF	TGCGCCAGCAGTTCGAGCGGCGGGGAGCTGTTTTTT
TRBD2	TRBV27	12	TRBJ2-1	CASSLGGRAKFF	TGTGCCAGCAGTTTGGGGGGGAGGGCAAAGTTCTTC
TRBD1	TRBV29-1	11	TRBJ1-1	CSVGDSAGTFF	TGCAGCGTAGGGGACAGCGCCGGAACTTTCTTT
TRBD2	TRBV9	14	TRBJ2-3	CASSVVSGSDTQYF	TGTGCCAGCAGCGTAGTTAGCGGGAGTGATACGCAGTATTTT
TRBD2	TRBV5-1	15	TRBJ2-1	CASSLSLAGANEQFF	TGCGCCAGCAGCTTGTCCCTAGCGGGTGCAAATGAGCAGTTCTTC
TRBD2	TRBV28	14	TRBJ2-3	CASGGLAGTDTQYF	TGTGCCAGCGGTGGCCTAGCGGGAACAGATACGCAGTATTTT
NA	TRBV20-1	11	TRBJ1-2	CSALSNYGYTF	TGCAGTGCTTTGTCGAACTATGGCTACACCTTC
NA	TRBV5-1	14	TRBJ1-1	CASSSTGANTEAFF	TGCGCCAGCAGCTCGACAGGAGCGAACACTGAAGCTTTCTTT
NA	TRBV6-5	11	TRBJ1-1	CASRKQYEAFF	TGTGCCAGCAGGAAACAGTACGAAGCTTTCTTT
TRBD2	TRBV2	15	TRBJ2-1	CASRTLAGGPVEQFF	TGTGCCAGCAGGACCCTAGCGGGAGGGCCCGTTGAGCAGTTCTTC
TRBD1	TRBV28	15	TRBJ1-1	CASSSPTGHYTEAFF	TGTGCCAGCAGTTCCCCGACAGGGCATTACACTGAAGCTTTCTTT
TRBD2	TRBV5-1	16	TRBJ2-3	CASSPGLAGVLDTQYF	TGCGCCAGCAGCCCAGGACTAGCGGGAGTGTTAGATACGCAGTATTTT
NA	TRBV6-1	13	TRBJ1-1	CASSASQETQAFF	TGTGCCAGCAGTGCATCACAGGAGACTCAAGCTTTCTTT
TRBD2	TRBV7-2	17	TRBJ2-3	CASSLEKTSGNTDTQYF	TGTGCCAGCAGCTTAGAGAAGACTAGCGGGAACACAGATACGCAGTATTTT
NA	TRBV9	13	TRBJ1-1	CASGGGSTTEAFF	TGTGCCAGCGGGGGGGGGTCAACTACTGAAGCTTTCTTT
TRBD1	TRBV7-9	15	TRBJ1-2	CASSLPEGADYGYTF	TGTGCCAGCAGCTTACCTGAGGGGGCCGACTATGGCTACACCTTC
NA	TRBV6-6	16	TRBJ1-1	CASSYSLPGRDTEAFF	TGTGCCAGCAGTTACAGCTTACCCGGCCGGGACACTGAAGCTTTCTTT
NA	TRBV19	15	TRBJ1-1	CASSPRTALNTEAFF	TGTGCCAGTAGTCCTCGGACAGCCTTGAACACTGAAGCTTTCTTT
NA	TRBV6-5	15	TRBJ1-1	CASSYSTPMNTEAFF	TGTGCCAGCAGTTACTCGACACCCATGAACACTGAAGCTTTCTTT
NA	TRBV19	13	TRBJ1-2	CASREGSDYGYTF	TGTGCCAGTAGAGAGGGTTCCGACTATGGCTACACCTTC